This T cell receptor beta chain was sequenced in a study of cytomegalovirus exposure and HLA in healthy donors. Background on the study: One earlier analysis, a look at about 179 million T cells, found approximately 120 million unique TCR beta sequences.

PCR primers comprised 60 Vbeta and 13 Jbeta primers. Generated by immunoSEQ multiplex PCR, the TCRdb table keeps only in-frame clones and is missing some. This sample yields approximately 35,000 clones, of which about 67% are seen a single time; around 9.1% belongs to the top ten. On this clone itself: Antigen specificity is unknown.

Trimming removed 4 bases from V and 2 bases from J; junction bases left unmatched: 3. There are 14 residues in the CDR3. Germline V gene sequence: CDR1 LNHNV, CDR2 YYDKDF (reference sequence). Overall study results and limits: Presence/absence analyses rested on an assumption that sequencing depth was roughly uniform across donors. Per a later analysis, HLA-associated TCR beta chains showed more clonal expansion than other, equally common TCR beta chains. Most TCRs appeared rarely, but some public TCRs recurred in many donors.

The receptor comes from a man aged 35 to 55 in good health and CMV-seropositive. The sample comprised PBMCs. This chain uses TRBV15 with TRBJ2-5, with 8 bases fitting TRBD2. CDR3 DNA: TGTGCCACCAGCACAGGGACTAGTCAAGAGACCCAGTACTTC. This translates into CATSTGTSQETQYF.